A single sample gave rise to the 27 T cell receptor beta chains below, sequenced in a study of blood T cell repertoires in COVID-19 (dated by TCRdb to the early 2020s). The library was generated by the immunoSEQ multiplex PCR assay. Here the immuneACCESS table is served through TCRdb, limited to in-frame sequences with V and J called. Missing clones are a known gap in these copies; in checked studies unresolved V genes cover under half, and the rest lacks a known reason. Recorded for this sample are about 24,000 clones; roughly nine tenths of them occurred a single time. Approximately 9.7% of the sample is in the top ten clones. Sample: peripheral blood. The receptors were gathered from a man aged 65 to 85 with acute or convalescent COVID-19.

This clone was seen once. V and J are TRBV9 and TRBJ2-2, with D uncertain. The CDR3 is 16 residues long. V gave up 0 bases and J gave up 0 bases, with 9 bases separating them. Germline values: CDR1 SGDLS, CDR2 YYNGEE. The CDR3 is CASSVVSGSNTGELFF. In DNA form, the CDR3 reads TGTGCCAGCAGCGTAGTGTCGGGTTCGAACACCGGGGAGCTGTTTTTT.

The chain recombines TRBV6-2 or TRBV6-3 with TRBJ1-2; D is perhaps TRBD1 (6 bases). The CDR3 runs 15 residues. Germline CDR1 reads MNHEY; CDR2 reads SVGEGT. V dropped 0 bases and J dropped 2 bases, with 10 bases sitting between them. CDR3 coding DNA: TGTGCCAGCAGTTACTCGGGCAGGGGCAACTATGGCTACACCTTC. It is translated as CASSYSGRGNYGYTF.

The V gene is TRBV6-5, the J gene TRBJ1-6; TRBD1 matches at 9 bases. This CDR3 has 15 amino acids. The J segment lost 12 bases and the V segment lost 4 bases, leaving 10 bases of the junction unmatched. Per germline, CDR1 MNHEY and CDR2 SVGAGI. In DNA form, the CDR3 reads TGTGCCAGCAGTTCCGGGACAGGGCTAATCGGACCCCTCCACTTT. It encodes CASSSGTGLIGPLHF.

The rearrangement joins TRBV25-1 to TRBJ1-4; 8 positions agree with TRBD1. Germline V lookup: CDR1 MGHDK, CDR2 SYGVNS. V was pared by 4 bases and J by 6 bases, with 4 bases of the junction left unmatched. The CDR3 loop spans 14 amino acids. The CDR3 DNA follows: TGTGCCAGCAGTGTGACAGGGGTGCATGAAAAACTGTTTTTT. It specifies CASSVTGVHEKLFF. Variable domain in full (rest from reference TRBV25-1 and TRBJ1-4): EADIYQTPRYLVIGTGKKITLECSQTMGHDKMYWYQQDPGMELHLIHYSYGVNSTEKGDLSSESTVSRIRTEHFPLTLESARPSHTSQYLCASSVTGVHEKLFFGSGTQLSVL.

The V call is TRBV7-8, the J call TRBJ2-3; TRBD2 agrees at 11 bases. Germline V gene sequence: CDR1 SGHVS, CDR2 FQNEAQ. J gave up 6 bases and V 7 bases, and 12 bases lay outside the gene matches. CDR3 length: 16 residues. CDR3 in amino acids: CASTNYLAGGVDTQYF. CDR3 bases: TGTGCCAGCACCAACTATCTAGCGGGAGGAGTTGATACGCAGTATTTT.

V and J are TRBV3-1 (or the pseudogene TRBV3-2) and TRBJ2-7; D possibly corresponds to TRBD1 (6 bases). Germline CDR1 and CDR2: LGHDT and YNNKEL (reference sequence). The ends were cut back, 4 bases at V and 3 bases at J, with 13 bases in the middle. This CDR3 is built from 14 residues. DNA for the CDR3: TGTGCCAGCAGCCCCTCACAGGGTAGCTACGAGCAGTACTTC. This gives the protein CASSPSQGSYEQYF.

This clone is a singleton in its sample. The genes are TRBV3-1 (or the pseudogene TRBV3-2) and TRBJ2-7; 9 nucleotides align to TRBD1. V lost 1 base to trimming and J lost 3 bases; unmatched junction nucleotides: 13. Germline V CDR1 and CDR2: LGHDT, YNNKEL (reference sequence). This CDR3 spans 18 amino acids. DNA of the CDR3: TGTGCCAGCAGCCAAGGAAGGGTGCGGGACAGGGTTAGCTACGAGCAGTACTTC. Its translation is CASSQGRVRDRVSYEQYF.

The chain recombines TRBV20-1 with TRBJ1-6; D possibly corresponds to TRBD1 (5 bases). With 3 bases removed from V and 8 bases from J, the gap between germline ends came to 17 bases. Germline-derived CDR1 and CDR2 are DFQATT and SNEGSKA (reference sequence). CDR3 length: 15 residues. The CDR3 bases are TGCAGTGCTAGTGGGGTCGGGGGGTCCGATTCACCCCTCCACTTT. Protein sequence: CSASGVGGSDSPLHF.

The chain uses TRBV10-3 and TRBJ2-7, with 10 bases that match TRBD1. The CDR3 totals 15 residues. V shed 3 bases and J 3 bases; nucleotides not matched to a gene: 5. CDR1 is ENHRY, CDR2 SYGVKD, per germline. CDR3 in amino acids: CAISEPGQGSYEQYF. DNA for the CDR3: TGTGCCATCAGTGAACCGGGACAGGGGAGCTACGAGCAGTACTTC.

The V gene is TRBV28, the J gene TRBJ2-1, with 10 positions matching TRBD2. Germline CDR1 MDHEN, CDR2 SYDVKM. This CDR3 has 15 residues. Trimming removed 4 bases from V and 2 bases from J; junction bases left unmatched: 2. DNA of the CDR3: TGTGCCAGCAGTTCACTAGCGGGACCCTACAATGAGCAGTTCTTC. This codes for CASSSLAGPYNEQFF.

CDR3 nucleotides: TGCGCCAGCAGCCTATTAGGAGAAAACACTGAAGCTTTCTTT. Amino acids: CASSLLGENTEAFF. The V call is TRBV5-1, the J call TRBJ1-1; D is undetermined. CDR1 is SGHRS, CDR2 YFSETQ, per germline. The CDR3 covers 14 residues. Trimming shortened V by 4 bases and J by 2 bases, and 12 bases separated the two germline ends. The full variable domain, completed using reference TRBV5-1 and TRBJ1-1, is KAGVTQTPRYLIKTRGQQVTLSCSPISGHRSVSWYQQTPGQGLQFLFEYFSETQRNKGNFPGRFSGRQFSNSRSEMNVSTLELGDSALYLCASSLLGENTEAFFGQGTRLTVV.

For this clone: Sequence at one end of the junction differs from germline and may be a read error. The rearrangement links TRBV7-2 to TRBJ2-3; D not resolved. The germline CDR1 and CDR2 sequences are SGHTA and FQGNSA. The CDR3 has 11 amino acids. CDR3 sequence: CASSSNLQGDF. DNA for the CDR3: TGTGCCAGCAGCTCGAACCTCCAAGGAGATTTT.

The V gene is TRBV2, the J gene TRBJ1-2; 7 bases align to TRBD1. The ends lost 6 bases at V and 6 bases at J; junction bases unmatched: 4. Germline assignment: CDR1 SNHLY and CDR2 FYNNEI. The CDR3 consists of 12 residues. The CDR3 nucleotides are TGTGCCAGCAGCACTACAGGGGATGGCTACACCTTC. The encoded protein is CASSTTGDGYTF.

V is TRBV5-6 and J is TRBJ2-5, with 14 bases that match TRBD2. The ends lost 5 bases at V and 1 base at J; junction bases unmatched: 7. CDR3 size: 17 residues. Germline CDR1 SGHDT, CDR2 YYEEEE. In DNA form, the CDR3 reads TGTGCCAGCAGTCGGACTAGCGGGGGGAAGGGCCAAGAGACCCAGTACTTC. This encodes CASSRTSGGKGQETQYF.

The chain links TRBV29-1 to TRBJ1-4; weak D call: TRBD1 (5 bases). The germline V gene encodes CDR1 SQVTM and CDR2 ANQGSEA. The CDR3 length is 13 residues. Between the trimmed V and J ends, which lost 3 bases and 10 bases, there was a span of 15 bases. CDR3 sequence (DNA): TGCAGCGTTGATAGGGGCCAGGGCGGAAAACTGTTTTTT. This gives the protein CSVDRGQGGKLFF.

Only a few counts were recorded for this clone. The genes are TRBV23-1 and TRBJ2-3, with 12 nucleotides matching TRBD1. TRBV23-1 is classed as an ORF, of uncertain function. The CDR3 runs 21 residues. The V and J ends lost 2 bases and 1 base, in that order; junction bases with no gene match: 16. In nucleotides, the CDR3 is TGCGCCAGCAGTCAACACTACTCAAGGGACAGGGGGCGCGGGGGCACAGATACGCAGTATTTT. Its translation: CASSQHYSRDRGRGGTDTQYF.

The chain has TRBV19 and TRBJ2-3, with TRBD2 identical over 14 bases. V gave up 7 bases and J gave up 2 bases; unmatched junction bases: 11. The V gene's germline CDR1 is LNHDA and CDR2 SQIVND (reference sequence). The CDR3 covers 18 residues. The CDR3 bases are TGTGCCAGTAAGATTGGGACTAGCGGGGGACTATACACAGATACGCAGTATTTT. This codes for CASKIGTSGGLYTDTQYF.

The chain joins TRBV16 to TRBJ2-5, with D maybe TRBD2 (6 bases). The germline gives CDR1 KGHSY, CDR2 FQNENV. This CDR3 spans 16 amino acids. The V and J ends lost 1 base and 1 base respectively, with 13 bases between them. The CDR3 sequence: CASSQYRGTPQETQYF. The CDR3 DNA reads as TGTGCCAGCAGCCAATACCGGGGGACGCCCCAAGAGACCCAGTACTTC.

The chain recombines TRBV14 with TRBJ2-7; 9 nucleotides align to TRBD2. The ends lost 0 bases at V and 5 bases at J; junction bases unmatched: 8. The CDR3 has 16 amino acids. Germline V gene data show CDR1 as SGHDN and CDR2 as FVKESK. The CDR3 loop reads CASSQELAGALDEQYF. CDR3 bases: TGTGCCAGCAGCCAAGAATTAGCGGGAGCCTTGGACGAGCAGTACTTC.

The chain joins TRBV7-6 to TRBJ1-3; the D gene is possibly TRBD1 (6 bases). Germline V lookup: CDR1 SGHVS, CDR2 FNYEAQ. Trimming took 5 bases from V and 0 from J, leaving 11 bases between them. This CDR3 is 15 amino acids long. The CDR3, as DNA: TGTGCCAGCAGCAAGGACAGTCTCTCTGGAAACACCATATATTTT. Translation: CASSKDSLSGNTIYF.

This clone was detected only once. The genes are TRBV2 and TRBJ1-4; D may be TRBD1 (5 bases). The V gene's germline CDR1 is SNHLY and CDR2 FYNNEI. V dropped 3 bases and J dropped 0 bases, with 11 bases sitting between them. The CDR3 extends over 16 amino acids. The CDR3 nucleotides read TGTGCCAGCAGTGATGGGGCATTACCAACTAATGAAAAACTGTTTTTT. Protein sequence: CASSDGALPTNEKLFF. The variable domain in full, completed from reference TRBV2 and TRBJ1-4, reads EPEVTQTPSHQVTQMGQEVILRCVPISNHLYFYWYRQILGQKVEFLVSFYNNEISEKSEIFDDQFSVERPDGSNFTLKIRSTKLEDSAMYFCASSDGALPTNEKLFFGSGTQLSVL.

This clone was found once. This chain joins TRBV15 and TRBJ2-1, with D unclear. Trimming removed 5 bases from V and 4 bases from J, with 18 bases in between. The CDR3 contains 16 residues. Germline CDR1 is LNHNV and CDR2 is YYDKDF (reference sequence). The CDR3 nucleotides are TGTGCCACCAGCCCCCCCGACGGCCTAGTTTACAATGAGCAGTTCTTC. Amino acid sequence: CATSPPDGLVYNEQFF.

The chain joins TRBV28 to TRBJ2-2, with 7 bases matching TRBD1. This CDR3 region has 16 residues. J lost 0 bases, V lost 5 bases, and 6 bases had no gene match. Germline lookup yields CDR1 MDHEN and CDR2 SYDVKM. The CDR3 region is CASSLPGQTNTGELFF. The CDR3 coding sequence is TGTGCCAGCAGTCTCCCGGGACAGACGAACACCGGGGAGCTGTTTTTT.

The chain couples TRBV27 to TRBJ1-2, with a tentative D call TRBD1 (6 bases). The germline V gene encodes CDR1 MNHEY and CDR2 SMNVEV (reference sequence). The CDR3 has 17 amino acids. V lost 4 bases and J 8 bases, leaving 26 bases between the germline ends. The CDR3 DNA follows: TGTGCCAGCAGTTCCATCCCCGATACTAACAGGGATCGAGGCTACACCTTC. This encodes CASSSIPDTNRDRGYTF.

This clone was observed a handful of times. V gene TRBV7-3 combines with J gene TRBJ2-1; 10 nucleotides align to TRBD2. CDR3 size: 16 residues. Germline lookup yields CDR1 SGHTA and CDR2 FQGTGA. V trimming: 1 base; J trimming: 10 bases; junction bases outside the gene matches: 10. This chain's CDR3 is CASSLRASGSGFEQFF. The CDR3, as DNA: TGTGCCAGCAGCTTAAGGGCTAGCGGGAGTGGATTCGAGCAGTTCTTC.

J is TRBJ1-6 and V is TRBV6-5; D is uncertain. Germline values: CDR1 MNHEY, CDR2 SVGAGI. V dropped 8 bases and J dropped 3 bases, with 14 bases sitting between them. The CDR3 contains 15 residues. The CDR3, as DNA: TGTGCCAGCTATGGAAGAGGTTTCTATAATTCACCCCTCCACTTT. It specifies CASYGRGFYNSPLHF.

The rearrangement joins TRBV6-5 to TRBJ2-2, with 11 bases matching TRBD1. Germline V lookup: CDR1 MNHEY, CDR2 SVGAGI. The CDR3 has 15 residues. V was clipped by 6 bases and J by 4 bases; unmatched bases: 4. For the CDR3, the DNA is TGTGCCAGCAGCCCGGGACAGGGGGTCACCGGGGAGCTGTTTTTT. Its protein product is CASSPGQGVTGELFF.